This T cell receptor (beta chain) was captured in a study of identical twins. Using its own MiXCR run on the 5' RACE reads, TCRdb lists one record per CDR3 protein. The data contain roughly 710,000 distinct CDR3 sequences, 6% to 6.5% of them seen just once; the ten biggest clones take up around 2%. The V end lost 7 bases, the J end lost 6 bases, and 8 bases lay between the germline ends. Germline CDR1 is SNHLY and CDR2 is FYNNEI. The CDR3 sequence is 11 residues long. This clonotype was counted at least ten times. The chain couples TRBV2 to TRBJ2-3; D is ambiguous. The source of this sequence is a man aged 18 to 35 in good health. The sequenced sample was naive T cells sorted from blood. The CDR3 DNA reads TGTGCCAGCATTCGTAGGGATACGCAGTATTTT. Translation: CASIRRDTQYF.